The next 3 T cell receptor beta chains were all read from a single sample in a study of blood T cell repertoires in COVID-19. TCRdb keeps only in-frame clones here, not all; method: immunoSEQ multiplex PCR. The data contain about 200,000 clones, about 88% of them singletons. Sequencing used peripheral blood. Receptor source: a man between 50 and 59 years old with COVID-19, enrolled during active disease.

This sequence joins TRBV6-2 or TRBV6-3 and TRBJ2-7; 12 bases fit TRBD1. Germline V CDR1 and CDR2: MNHEY, SVGEGT. V was clipped by 5 bases and J by 0 bases; unmatched bases: 2. The CDR3 loop spans 15 amino acids. The CDR3 region has the DNA TGTGCCAGCAGTAGGGGACAGGGGGCCTCCTACGAGCAGTACTTC. This sequence encodes CASSRGQGASYEQYF.

This clone was picked up a small number of times. This sequence joins TRBV6-6 and TRBJ2-7; D may be TRBD2 (6 bases). The CDR3 spans 12 residues. The V gene's germline CDR1 is MNHNY and CDR2 SVGAGI (reference sequence). The ends were cut back, 6 bases at V and 9 bases at J, with 15 bases in the middle. CDR3 loop: CASSQDAEGQYF. CDR3 nucleotides: TGTGCCAGCAGCCAAGACGCGGAGGGGCAGTACTTC.

V is TRBV3-1 (or the pseudogene TRBV3-2) and J is TRBJ1-4; perhaps TRBD1 as D (5 bases). The V and J ends lost 4 bases and 7 bases respectively, with 22 bases between them. The CDR3 spans 17 residues. Germline V lookup: CDR1 LGHDT, CDR2 YNNKEL (reference sequence). In nucleotides, the CDR3 is TGTGCCAGCAGCCTATCCACCAACAGGCCGGGTCCTGAAAAACTGTTTTTT. As protein: CASSLSTNRPGPEKLFF.